The rows below give T cell receptor beta chains drawn from one sample of a study of blood T cell repertoires in COVID-19. Measured with immunoSEQ multiplex PCR; TCRdb has only the in-frame clones, and not every one. The table has more than 45,000 clones, around 86% seen once. Material for sequencing was peripheral blood. The origin of the receptors is a man aged 55 to 70 with active or convalescent COVID-19. Each CDR3 is given with its conserved first and last residue. A D gene is named only where the DNA matches it firmly. Size tells how often a clone was seen (once, few, many) or the class of an expanded clone, and some rows leave it out.

>TRBJ2-2|.|TRBV19|TRBD1
CASSPRQGASGELFF
TGTGCCAGTAGTCCCAGACAGGGGGCAAGCGGGGAGCTGTTTTTT
>TRBJ1-3|.|TRBV30|TRBD1
CARQQGARGNTIYF
TGTGCCAGGCAACAGGGGGCGCGAGGAAACACCATATATTTT
>TRBJ1-2|few|TRBV2|.
CASRSSLVNYGYTF
TGTGCCAGCCGCAGTTCGCTCGTGAACTATGGCTACACCTTC
>TRBJ2-1|.|TRBV2|TRBD1
CASSSDRGDYNEQFF
TGTGCCAGCAGTTCGGACAGGGGTGACTACAATGAGCAGTTCTTC
>TRBJ2-5|few|TRBV5-5|.
CASSSRTTQETQYF
TGTGCCAGCAGCTCCCGGACTACCCAAGAGACCCAGTACTTC
>TRBJ1-2|.|TRBV7-9|TRBD1
CASSLDRGGYTF
TGTGCCAGCAGCTTGGACAGGGGTGGCTACACCTTC
>TRBJ1-1|.|TRBV7-9|.
CASSSGTYTEAFF
TGTGCCAGCAGCTCCGGGACTTACACTGAAGCTTTCTTT
>TRBJ2-7|.|TRBV6-6|.
CASSVARGGEQYF
TGTGCCAGCAGCGTTGCACGTGGGGGGGAGCAGTACTTC
>TRBJ2-3|.|TRBV11-2|TRBD2
CASNSGGAATQYF
TGTGCCAGCAATAGCGGGGGGGCGGCTACGCAGTATTTT
>TRBJ2-7|.|TRBV5-1|.
CASSSQTGIEQYF
TGCGCCAGCAGCTCACAAACAGGGATCGAGCAGTACTTC
>TRBJ1-4|.|TRBV6-1|.
CASSERRDEKLFF
TGTGCCAGCAGTGAGAGGAGAGATGAAAAACTGTTTTTT
>TRBJ1-5|.|TRBV5-1|.
CASSSDSNQPQHF
TGCGCCAGCAGCTCGGACTCTAATCAGCCCCAGCATTTT
>TRBJ2-2|.|TRBV7-9|.
CASSLRTPNTGELFF
TGTGCCAGCAGCTTACGGACACCGAACACCGGGGAGCTGTTTTTT
>TRBJ1-5|.|TRBV4-1|.
CASSQDGGRGSNQPQHF
TGCGCCAGCAGCCAAGATGGGGGTAGGGGGAGCAATCAGCCCCAGCATTTT
>TRBJ2-1|once|TRBV5-1|.
CASSLDGNSYNEQFF
TGCGCCAGCAGCTTAGACGGGAACTCCTACAATGAGCAGTTCTTC
>TRBJ2-3|once|TRBV5-6|.
CASSFLGTQYF
TGTGCCAGCAGCTTCCTCGGTACGCAGTATTTT
>TRBJ1-6|.|TRBV12-3/TRBV12-4|.
CASSFTGNSPLHF
TGTGCCAGCAGTTTTACGGGTAATTCACCCCTCCACTTT
>TRBJ1-1|.|TRBV5-4|.
CASSRGTVNTEAFF
TGTGCCAGCAGCCGCGGTACGGTGAACACTGAAGCTTTCTTT
>TRBJ2-7|.|TRBV19|.
CASSSPRGAGSYEQYF
TGTGCCAGTAGTAGCCCCCGGGGGGCGGGGTCCTACGAGCAGTACTTC
>TRBJ1-4|.|TRBV10-3|TRBD1
CAIRDRGNEEKLFF
TGTGCCATCAGAGACAGGGGCAATGAAGAAAAACTGTTTTTT
>TRBJ1-2|.|TRBV7-2|TRBD1
CASSSGGQGAWGYTF
TGTGCCAGCAGCTCAGGCGGGCAGGGGGCGTGGGGCTACACCTTC
>TRBJ2-2|.|TRBV6-5|TRBD1
CASRRTGFGELFF
TGTGCCAGCAGACGGACAGGGTTCGGGGAGCTGTTTTTT
>TRBJ2-4|.|TRBV25-1|.
CASSEGQWLAKNIQYF
TGTGCCAGCAGTGAAGGACAGTGGCTAGCCAAAAACATTCAGTACTTC
>TRBJ1-1|.|TRBV9|.
CASSAGGPYEAFF
TGTGCCAGCAGCGCCGGGGGACCGTACGAAGCTTTCTTT
>TRBJ2-5|.|TRBV9|.
CASSAPQGAEETQYF
TGTGCCAGCAGCGCCCCTCAGGGCGCCGAAGAGACCCAGTACTTC
>TRBJ1-1|.|TRBV30|.
CAWSPLTREDTEAFF
TGTGCCTGGAGTCCATTGACCCGAGAGGACACTGAAGCTTTCTTT
>TRBJ2-4|.|TRBV5-4|TRBD1
CASSLGGGQGAKNIQYF
TGTGCCAGCAGCTTGGGAGGCGGACAGGGAGCCAAAAACATTCAGTACTTC
>TRBJ1-2|once|TRBV2|.
CASRVTEFNGYTF
TGTGCCAGCCGGGTAACGGAATTTAATGGCTACACCTTC